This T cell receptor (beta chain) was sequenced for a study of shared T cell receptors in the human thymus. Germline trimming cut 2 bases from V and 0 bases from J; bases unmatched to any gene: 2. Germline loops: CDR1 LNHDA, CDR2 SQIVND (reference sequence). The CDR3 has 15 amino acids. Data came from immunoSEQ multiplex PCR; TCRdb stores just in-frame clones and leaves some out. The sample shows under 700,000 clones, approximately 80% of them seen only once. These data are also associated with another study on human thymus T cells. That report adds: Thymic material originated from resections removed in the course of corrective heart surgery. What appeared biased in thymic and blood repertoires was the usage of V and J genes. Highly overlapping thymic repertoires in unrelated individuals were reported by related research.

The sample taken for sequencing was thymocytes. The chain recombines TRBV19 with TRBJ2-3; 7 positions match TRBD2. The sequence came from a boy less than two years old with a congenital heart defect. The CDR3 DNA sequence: TGTGCCAGTAGTATAACTAGCGCAAGCACAGATACGCAGTATTTT. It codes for CASSITSASTDTQYF.